The clone carrying this T cell receptor beta chain was seen repeatedly, ten times or more. Its antigen is as yet unknown. V lost 8 bases and J lost 0, with 18 bases in between. This CDR3 has 16 residues. This sample was included in a study of T cells after yellow fever vaccination. Study-wide context: Some fractions had low cell numbers, and these were prepared with SMART-Seq v4 Ultra Low Input.

It was through 5'RACE template switching that TCR cDNA was made, with a universal primer site and UMIs added. From the 5' RACE reads, TCRdb called clonotypes with MiXCR, one entry per CDR3 protein. The sample consists of about 220,000 distinct CDR3 sequences, 2.5% to 3.5% of them appearing once. Study-level findings and limits: The secondary response peaked faster, at day 5 versus 15, but was weaker.

Here the sequenced sample was CD4+ T cells sorted from PBMCs, taken 10 days after the yellow fever booster vaccination. The receptor was derived from a man younger than 35 who received the YFV17D yellow fever vaccine. J is TRBJ2-3 and V is TRBV12-3 or TRBV12-4; D tentatively reads TRBD1 or TRBD2 (6 bases each). This CDR3 is CASQRPLGGSTDTQYF. CDR3 coding DNA: TGTGCCAGCCAGCGCCCTCTGGGGGGCAGCACAGATACGCAGTATTTT.